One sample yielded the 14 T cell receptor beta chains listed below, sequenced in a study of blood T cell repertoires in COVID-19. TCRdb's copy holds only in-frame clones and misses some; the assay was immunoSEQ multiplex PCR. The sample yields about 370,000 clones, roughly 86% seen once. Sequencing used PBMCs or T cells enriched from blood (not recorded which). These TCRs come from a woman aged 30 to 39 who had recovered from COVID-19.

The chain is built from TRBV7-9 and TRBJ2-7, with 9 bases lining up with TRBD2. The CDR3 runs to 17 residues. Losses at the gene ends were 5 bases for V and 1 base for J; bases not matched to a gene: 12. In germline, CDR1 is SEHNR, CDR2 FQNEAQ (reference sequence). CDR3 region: CASSQGWGSGSSYEQYF. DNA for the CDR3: TGTGCCAGCAGCCAAGGGTGGGGTAGCGGGAGTTCCTACGAGCAGTACTTC.

The CDR3 loop reads CASSLFGTGISGANVLTF. The DNA for the CDR3 is TGTGCCAGCAGCTTATTCGGGACAGGGATCTCTGGGGCCAACGTCCTGACTTTC. The chain carries TRBV7-8 and TRBJ2-6, with 9 bases identical to TRBD1. CDR1 is SGHVS and CDR2 is FQNEAQ in the germline V gene. Germline trimming cut 2 bases from V and 0 bases from J; bases unmatched to any gene: 5. The CDR3 extends over 18 amino acids.

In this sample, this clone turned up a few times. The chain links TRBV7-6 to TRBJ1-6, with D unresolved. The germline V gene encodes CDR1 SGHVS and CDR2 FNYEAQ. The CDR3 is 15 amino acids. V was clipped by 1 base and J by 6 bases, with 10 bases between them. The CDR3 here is CASSLGSVANSPLHF. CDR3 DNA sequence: TGTGCCAGCAGCTTAGGCAGCGTAGCTAATTCACCCCTCCACTTT. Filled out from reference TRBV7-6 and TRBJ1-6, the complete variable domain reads GAGVSQSPRYKVTKRGQDVALRCDPISGHVSLYWYRQALGQGPEFLTYFNYEAQQDKSGLPNDRFSAERPEGSISTLTIQRTEQRDSAMYRCASSLGSVANSPLHFGNGTRLTVT.

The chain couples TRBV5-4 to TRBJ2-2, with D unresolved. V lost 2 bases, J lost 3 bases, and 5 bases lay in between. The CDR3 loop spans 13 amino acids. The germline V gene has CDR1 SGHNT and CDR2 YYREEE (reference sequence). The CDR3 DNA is TGTGCCAGCAGCTTTACATACACCGGGGAGCTGTTTTTT. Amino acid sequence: CASSFTYTGELFF.

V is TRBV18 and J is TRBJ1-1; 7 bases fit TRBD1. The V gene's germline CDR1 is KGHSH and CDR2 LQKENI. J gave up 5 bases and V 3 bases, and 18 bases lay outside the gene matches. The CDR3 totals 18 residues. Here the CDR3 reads CASSPVGTALRLGTEAFF. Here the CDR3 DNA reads TGTGCCAGCTCACCGGTCGGGACAGCCCTGAGATTAGGAACTGAAGCTTTCTTT.

The DNA for the CDR3 is TGTGCCAGCAGCTTATCGGGAGTCAACTACGAGCAGTACTTC. Translated: CASSLSGVNYEQYF. V gene TRBV7-9 combines with J gene TRBJ2-7, with D tentatively TRBD2 (6 bases). Germline-derived CDR1 and CDR2 are SEHNR and FQNEAQ (reference sequence). The V end was cut by 2 bases, the J end by 3 bases, with 11 bases between. The CDR3 contains 14 residues.

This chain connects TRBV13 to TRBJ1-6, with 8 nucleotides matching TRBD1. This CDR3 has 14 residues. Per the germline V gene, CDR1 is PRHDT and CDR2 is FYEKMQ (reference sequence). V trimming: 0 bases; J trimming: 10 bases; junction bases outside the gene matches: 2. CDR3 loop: CASSLGQGGSPLHF. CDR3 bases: TGTGCCAGCAGCTTAGGACAGGGGGGATCACCCCTCCACTTT.

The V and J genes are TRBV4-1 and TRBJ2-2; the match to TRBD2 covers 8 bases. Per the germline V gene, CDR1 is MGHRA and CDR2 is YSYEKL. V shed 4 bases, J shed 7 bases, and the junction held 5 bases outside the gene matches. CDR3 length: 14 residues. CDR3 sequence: CASSPGLEFGELFF. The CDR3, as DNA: TGCGCCAGCAGCCCGGGACTAGAGTTCGGGGAGCTGTTTTTT.

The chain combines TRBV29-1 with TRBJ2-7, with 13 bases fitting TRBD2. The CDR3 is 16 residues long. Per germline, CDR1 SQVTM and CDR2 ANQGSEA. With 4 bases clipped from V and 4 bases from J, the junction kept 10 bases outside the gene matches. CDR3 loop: CSVGDRGTSGTYEQYF. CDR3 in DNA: TGCAGCGTTGGGGACCGAGGGACTAGCGGGACTTACGAGCAGTACTTC.

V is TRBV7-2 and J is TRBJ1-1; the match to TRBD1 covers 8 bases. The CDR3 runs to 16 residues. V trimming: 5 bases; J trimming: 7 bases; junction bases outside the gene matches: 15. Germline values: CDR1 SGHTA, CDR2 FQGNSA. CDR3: CASSHTPTIQGDEAFF. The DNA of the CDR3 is TGTGCCAGCAGCCACACCCCCACCATACAGGGGGATGAAGCTTTCTTT.

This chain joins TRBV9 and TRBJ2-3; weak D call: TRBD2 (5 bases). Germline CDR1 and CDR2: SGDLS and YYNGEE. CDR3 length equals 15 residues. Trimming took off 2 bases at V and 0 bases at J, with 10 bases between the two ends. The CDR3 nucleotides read TGTGCCAGCAGCGTGGTAGCGAGTAGCACAGATACGCAGTATTTT. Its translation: CASSVVASSTDTQYF.

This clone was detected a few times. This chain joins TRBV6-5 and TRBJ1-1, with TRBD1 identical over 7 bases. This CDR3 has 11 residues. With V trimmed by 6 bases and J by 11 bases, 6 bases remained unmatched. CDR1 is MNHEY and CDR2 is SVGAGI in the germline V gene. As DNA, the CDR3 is TGTGCCAGCAGCGAGGGGGCAGGGGCTTTCTTT. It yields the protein CASSEGAGAFF.

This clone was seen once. The chain's CDR3 is CASSSLRNTEAFF. The CDR3 DNA reads as TGTGCCAGCAGCTCCCTGAGGAACACTGAAGCTTTCTTT. The chain employs TRBV7-3 and TRBJ1-1; D not certain. The CDR3 has 13 residues. Trimming pared 4 bases from V and 1 base from J, leaving 7 bases between. In germline, CDR1 is SGHTA, CDR2 FQGTGA.

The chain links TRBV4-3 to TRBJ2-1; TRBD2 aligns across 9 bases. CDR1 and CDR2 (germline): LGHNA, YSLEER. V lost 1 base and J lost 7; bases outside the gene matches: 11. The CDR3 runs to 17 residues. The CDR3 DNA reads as TGCGCCAGCAGCCAAGGAGGCCTAGCGGGGTTGGGGAATGAGCAGTTCTTC. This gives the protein CASSQGGLAGLGNEQFF.